Below are 10 T cell receptor beta chains sequenced from a single sample in a study of T cells in tumors after PD-1 blockade. Generated by immunoSEQ multiplex PCR, the TCRdb table keeps only in-frame clones and is missing some. The sample holds roughly 47,000 clones; 60% to 80% are singletons and the top ten take around 15%. The sequenced sample was PBMCs, obtained before anti-PD-1 treatment. The receptors here all came from a human donor with basal cell carcinoma.

The chain is built from TRBV27 and TRBJ2-3, with D perhaps matching TRBD1 or TRBD2 (8 bases each). Trimming left V 5 bases short and J 5 bases short, with 17 bases between. Germline loops: CDR1 MNHEY, CDR2 SMNVEV (reference sequence). This CDR3 comprises 15 residues. The CDR3: CASSRTGTRKDTQYF. DNA for the CDR3: TGTGCCAGCAGTCGGACAGGGACTAGAAAAGATACGCAGTATTTT.

The J gene is TRBJ2-5, the V gene TRBV5-1, with a weak D call TRBD2 (5 bases). Trimming cost V 4 bases and J 1 base, with 14 bases left between them. Germline lookup yields CDR1 SGHRS and CDR2 YFSETQ. The CDR3 has 15 amino acids. The CDR3 region has the DNA TGCGCCAGCAGCCCCCCTACGGGGATCCAAGAGACCCAGTACTTC. Its translation: CASSPPTGIQETQYF. Complete variable domain (other parts from reference TRBV5-1 and TRBJ2-5): KAGVTQTPRYLIKTRGQQVTLSCSPISGHRSVSWYQQTPGQGLQFLFEYFSETQRNKGNFPGRFSGRQFSNSRSEMNVSTLELGDSALYLCASSPPTGIQETQYFGPGTRLLVL.

The chain links TRBV6-5 to TRBJ1-5, with a weak D call TRBD1 (5 bases). Germline V CDR1 and CDR2: MNHEY, SVGAGI. This CDR3 is 14 amino acids long. The germline V and J ends were trimmed by 5 bases and 7 bases, with 15 bases remaining between them. This CDR3 reads CASSTGKENQPQHF. CDR3 DNA: TGTGCCAGCAGTACAGGTAAAGAGAACCAGCCCCAGCATTTT.

V and J are TRBV7-7 and TRBJ2-2, with D possibly matching TRBD2 (6 bases). The ends were cut back, 5 bases at V and 4 bases at J, with 17 bases in the middle. This CDR3 contains 16 residues. Germline assignment: CDR1 SSHAT and CDR2 FNYEAQ (reference sequence). In DNA form, the CDR3 reads TGTGCCAGCAGCCGAGGGGCTAGCGTATCCACCGGGGAGCTGTTTTTT. Translated: CASSRGASVSTGELFF.

The rearrangement uses TRBV5-8 and TRBJ2-3; 8 bases map to TRBD1. V was clipped by 1 base and J by 2 bases; unmatched bases: 6. There are 16 residues in the CDR3. Germline-derived CDR1 and CDR2 are SGHTS and YDEGEE. The CDR3 coding sequence is TGTGCCAGCAGCTTGACAGGGGGAGAGGACACAGATACGCAGTATTTT. Residues: CASSLTGGEDTDTQYF.

As for this clone: The germline gene is not matched at one end of the junction; a read error may be the cause. The chain links TRBV7-9 to TRBJ2-7, with TRBD2 as a possible D gene (5 bases). Per the germline V gene, CDR1 is SEHNR and CDR2 is FQNEAQ (reference sequence). The CDR3 length is 15 residues. CDR3 sequence (DNA): TGTGCCAGCAGCTTAGCCACAGTGGGGTCGTGGGAGCAGCACTTC. It is translated as CASSLATVGSWEQHF.

The chain employs TRBV13 and TRBJ1-3; TRBD1 agrees at 7 bases. There are 14 residues in the CDR3. V shed 5 bases and J 3 bases; nucleotides not matched to a gene: 4. CDR1 is PRHDT and CDR2 is FYEKMQ in the germline V gene (reference sequence). The CDR3, as DNA: TGTGCCAGCAGCCTGAACAGGGGTGGAAACACCATATATTTT. Protein: CASSLNRGGNTIYF.

The chain has TRBV9 and TRBJ2-3; tentatively, D is TRBD1 or TRBD2 (5 bases each). The CDR3 length is 16 residues. The V end lost 4 bases, the J end lost 5 bases, and 20 bases lay between the germline ends. Germline loops: CDR1 SGDLS, CDR2 YYNGEE. The DNA of the CDR3 is TGTGCCAGCAGCCCCAGGGTGGCGGGCGTGGGAGATACGCAGTATTTT. Amino acid sequence: CASSPRVAGVGDTQYF.

The chain combines TRBV10-1 with TRBJ2-5, with 7 positions matching TRBD1. CDR1 and CDR2 from the germline V gene are WNHNN and SYGVQD (reference sequence). Trimming took 0 bases from V and 6 from J; bases not matched to a gene: 4. This CDR3 spans 14 amino acids. CDR3 DNA: TGCGCCAGCAGTGAGTCGACAGGGAGCAAGACCCAGTACTTC. Amino acids: CASSESTGSKTQYF.

This chain joins TRBV27 and TRBJ2-1, with 7 positions matching TRBD1. With V trimmed by 5 bases and J by 0 bases, 10 bases remained unmatched. The germline CDR1 and CDR2 sequences are MNHEY and SMNVEV (reference sequence). CDR3 length equals 17 residues. The CDR3 region is CASSLRTGPISYNEQFF. CDR3 sequence (DNA): TGTGCCAGCAGTCTGCGGACAGGACCGATCTCCTACAATGAGCAGTTCTTC.